This T cell receptor (beta chain) was sequenced for a study of T cell responses to AZD1222 COVID-19 vaccine. Study-level results: Once two AZD1222 doses were given, Spike-specific TCR breadth and depth went up. Clonal diversity was possibly underestimated, and the donors were mostly white British, with more females.

Trimming took 4 bases from V and 3 from J, leaving 11 bases between them. This CDR3 comprises 14 residues. Germline lookup yields CDR1 KGHSH and CDR2 LQKENI. The protocol was immunoSEQ multiplex PCR, while the TCRdb copy is restricted to in-frame clones and leaves out a portion. This sample has tens of thousands of clones, with roughly 89% found just once. This clone turned up a few times. The antigen is not known. This clonotype was sampled from an adult in good health. J is TRBJ2-3 and V is TRBV18; the D call may be TRBD1 or TRBD2 (5 bases each). Source: peripheral blood, taken on day 0 of AZD1222 vaccination. The CDR3 bases are TGTGCCAGCTCACGGGAGCCAGGGACAGATACGCAGTATTTT. This encodes CASSREPGTDTQYF.